This record covers a single TCR beta chain. The data were obtained in a study of technical replicates of blood from a few donors. The protocol was immunoSEQ multiplex PCR, while the TCRdb copy is restricted to in-frame clones and leaves out a portion. Altogether about 70,000 clones are present, about 96% being singletons, with the ten largest covering approximately 0.2%. Trimming took off 5 bases at V and 4 bases at J, with 12 bases between the two ends. This CDR3 spans 13 amino acids. Germline CDR1 is SGHTA and CDR2 is FQGNSA. This receptor was obtained from a human donor in good health. Sequences were obtained from T cells isolated from PBMCs. The chain employs TRBV7-2 and TRBJ2-7; no definite D call. The CDR3 spells CASSHRIGYEQYF. The CDR3 nucleotides read TGTGCCAGCAGCCATAGGATCGGGTACGAGCAGTACTTC.